This T cell receptor (beta chain) was recorded in a study of CD8+ T cells in alopecia areata. Overall study: Twice a day, 5 to 10 mg of oral tofacitinib was administered to treated patients.

Trimming removed 4 bases at V and 0 bases at J, with 19 bases between. CDR3 length: 18 amino acids. The germline V gene has CDR1 SGHVS and CDR2 FQNEAQ. Isolated RNA was reverse transcribed into cDNA used as the sequencing template. Assay used: immunoSEQ multiplex PCR; TCRdb lists only in-frame clones, some missing. The table lists 130,000 or so clones, almost 50% of them singletons. The J gene is TRBJ2-1, the V gene TRBV7-8, with D possibly TRBD1 on 6 matching bases. This sequence originates from a human donor with alopecia areata. Sequences were derived from CD8+ T cells sorted from blood, sampled at week 0. CDR3 amino acids: CASSSRWVQGSSYNEQFF. The CDR3 coding sequence is TGTGCCAGCAGCTCGCGGTGGGTTCAGGGGAGCTCCTACAATGAGCAGTTCTTC. Based on the CDR3 plus reference TRBV7-8 and TRBJ2-1, the full variable domain is GAGVSQSPRYKVAKRGQDVALRCDPISGHVSLFWYQQALGQGPEFLTYFQNEAQLDKSGLPSDRFFAERPEGSVSTLKIQRTQQEDSAVYLCASSSRWVQGSSYNEQFFGPGTRLTVL.